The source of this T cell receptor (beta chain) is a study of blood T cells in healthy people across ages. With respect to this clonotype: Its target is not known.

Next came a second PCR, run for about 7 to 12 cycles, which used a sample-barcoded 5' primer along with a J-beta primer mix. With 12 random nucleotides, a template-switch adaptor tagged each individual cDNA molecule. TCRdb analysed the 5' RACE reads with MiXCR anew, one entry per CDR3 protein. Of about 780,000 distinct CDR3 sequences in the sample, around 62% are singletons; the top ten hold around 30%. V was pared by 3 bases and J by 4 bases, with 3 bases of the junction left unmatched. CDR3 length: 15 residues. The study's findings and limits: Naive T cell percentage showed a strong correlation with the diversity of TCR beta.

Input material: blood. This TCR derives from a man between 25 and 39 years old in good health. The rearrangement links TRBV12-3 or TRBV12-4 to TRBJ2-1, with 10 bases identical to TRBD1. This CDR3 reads CASSLDRGMYNEQFF. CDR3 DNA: TGTGCCAGCAGTTTGGACAGGGGGATGTACAATGAGCAGTTCTTC.